These 12 T cell receptor beta chains originate from one sample sequenced in a study of PD-L1 blockade in urothelial cancer. Time point indicated: peripheral blood 6 weeks after treatment start. Sequencing was performed with immunoSEQ multiplex PCR; in TCRdb, only in-frame clones are kept and a portion is missing. The sample includes 40,000 to 45,000 clones, around four fifths of them seen just once. The input for sequencing was PBMCs, taken around atezolizumab (anti-PD-L1) treatment. Every receptor here comes from a man in his 60s with urothelial cancer.

The rearrangement links TRBV6-1 to TRBJ2-7; 9 bases are a match to TRBD1. V shed 2 bases, J shed 2 bases, and the junction held 4 bases outside the gene matches. This CDR3 has 15 residues. Germline V gene data show CDR1 as MNHNS and CDR2 as SASEGT. CDR3 protein: CASSERTGETYEQYF. CDR3 nucleotide sequence: TGTGCCAGCAGTGAAAGGACAGGGGAGACCTACGAGCAGTACTTC.

The V and J genes are TRBV6-5 and TRBJ2-1; perhaps TRBD2 as D (6 bases). The CDR3 runs to 15 residues. V was cut by 6 bases and J by 6 bases, with 18 bases left in between. The germline V gene has CDR1 MNHEY and CDR2 SVGAGI. CDR3 nucleotides: TGTGCCAGCAGACGTCGGAGGGATAGTACCAATGAGCAGTTCTTC. This translates into CASRRRRDSTNEQFF.

This chain links TRBV19 with TRBJ1-3; D is possibly TRBD1 (5 bases). The CDR3 consists of 17 residues. Germline V gene sequence: CDR1 LNHDA, CDR2 SQIVND (reference sequence). V shed 7 bases and J shed 0 bases, with 19 bases lying between them. CDR3 bases: TGTGCCAGTAAAGTACCGGGTGGACAATACTCTGGAAACACCATATATTTT. Protein: CASKVPGGQYSGNTIYF.

The chain uses TRBV19 and TRBJ1-1; D not resolved. The CDR3 is made up of 14 amino acids. Trimming stripped 2 bases from V and 0 bases from J, with 7 bases between. Looked up from germline, CDR1 is LNHDA and CDR2 is SQIVND (reference sequence). The CDR3: CASSIQAVNTEAFF. CDR3 nucleotide sequence: TGTGCCAGTAGTATACAGGCAGTGAACACTGAAGCTTTCTTT.

The chain employs TRBV19 and TRBJ2-7, with 9 positions matching TRBD2. The V and J ends lost 5 bases and 4 bases, in that order; junction bases with no gene match: 9. The CDR3 consists of 15 residues. The germline V gene encodes CDR1 LNHDA and CDR2 SQIVND (reference sequence). The CDR3 reads CASSPLRGGLYEQYF. CDR3 DNA sequence: TGTGCCAGTAGTCCCCTGCGGGGGGGTCTTTACGAGCAGTACTTC.

The chain carries TRBV2 and TRBJ2-7; possibly TRBD1 for D (5 bases). Germline V gene data show CDR1 as SNHLY and CDR2 as FYNNEI. V lost 2 bases to trimming and J lost 7 bases, with 12 bases between them. There are 13 residues in the CDR3. The CDR3 is CASSELGRREQYF. In nucleotides, the CDR3 is TGTGCCAGCAGTGAACTGGGGCGCCGGGAGCAGTACTTC.

CDR3 protein: CASSLGTSGRLGVGTQYF. The CDR3 bases are TGCGCCAGCAGCCTAGGGACTAGCGGAAGACTGGGGGTAGGTACGCAGTATTTT. The chain combines TRBV4-1 with TRBJ2-3, with 11 bases fitting TRBD2. CDR1 is MGHRA, CDR2 YSYEKL, per germline. The CDR3 has 18 amino acids. V lost 4 bases and J lost 8; bases outside the gene matches: 17.

This clone was observed a single time. The rearrangement joins TRBV2 to TRBJ1-1, with 9 positions matching TRBD1. Germline CDR1 is SNHLY and CDR2 is FYNNEI. The CDR3 spans 15 residues. V lost 8 bases to trimming and J lost 1 base; unmatched junction nucleotides: 8. The CDR3 region is CASVLTGGSNTEAFF. For the CDR3, the DNA is TGTGCCAGCGTCCTCACAGGGGGCTCGAACACTGAAGCTTTCTTT.

V usage is TRBV28 and J usage is TRBJ2-7; tentatively, D is TRBD1 (6 bases). This CDR3 has 14 amino acids. The germline CDR1 and CDR2 sequences are MDHEN and SYDVKM. V shed 4 bases and J shed 3 bases, with 13 bases lying between them. The CDR3 loop is CASSSSGHLYEQYF. For the CDR3, the DNA is TGTGCCAGCAGTTCCTCGGGACACCTCTACGAGCAGTACTTC.

V and J are TRBV6-5 and TRBJ2-5; 8 bases are a match to TRBD2. This CDR3 has 15 residues. The V and J ends lost 10 bases and 4 bases, in that order; junction bases with no gene match: 14. The V gene's germline CDR1 is MNHEY and CDR2 SVGAGI. In nucleotides, the CDR3 is TGTGCCACCCAACCTTTAGCGGGGATGGGAGAGACCCAGTACTTC. This sequence encodes CATQPLAGMGETQYF.

The chain is built from TRBV5-5 and TRBJ1-6; D is uncertain. CDR1 is SGHKS, CDR2 YYEKEE, per germline (reference sequence). The CDR3 covers 15 residues. Trimming removed 2 bases at V and 8 bases at J, with 14 bases between. Written as DNA, the CDR3 is TGTGCCAGCAGCTTAGCCCCCGGTCCCGATTCACCCCTCCACTTT. Translated: CASSLAPGPDSPLHF.

This clone was detected once. V usage is TRBV28 and J usage is TRBJ1-4, with 7 bases matching TRBD1. This CDR3 spans 18 amino acids. Germline CDR1 MDHEN, CDR2 SYDVKM. V lost 5 bases to trimming and J lost 0 bases; unmatched junction nucleotides: 12. CDR3 sequence reads: CASSGRQGQSATNEKLFF. CDR3 bases: TGTGCCAGCAGTGGACGACAGGGACAAAGCGCAACTAATGAAAAACTGTTTTTT.